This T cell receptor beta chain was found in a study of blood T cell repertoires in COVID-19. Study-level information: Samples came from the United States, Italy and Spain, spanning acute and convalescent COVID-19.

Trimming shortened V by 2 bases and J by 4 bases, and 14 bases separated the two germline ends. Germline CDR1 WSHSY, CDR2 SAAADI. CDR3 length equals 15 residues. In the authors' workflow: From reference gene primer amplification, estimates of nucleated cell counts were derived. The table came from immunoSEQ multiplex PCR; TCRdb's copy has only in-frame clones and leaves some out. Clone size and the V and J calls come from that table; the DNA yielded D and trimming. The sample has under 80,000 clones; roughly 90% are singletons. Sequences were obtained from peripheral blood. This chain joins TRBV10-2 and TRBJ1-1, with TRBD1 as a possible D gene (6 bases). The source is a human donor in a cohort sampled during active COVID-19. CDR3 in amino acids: CASSEVGAGVTEAFF. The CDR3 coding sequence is TGCGCCAGCAGTGAGGTGGGGGCTGGGGTCACTGAAGCTTTCTTT.